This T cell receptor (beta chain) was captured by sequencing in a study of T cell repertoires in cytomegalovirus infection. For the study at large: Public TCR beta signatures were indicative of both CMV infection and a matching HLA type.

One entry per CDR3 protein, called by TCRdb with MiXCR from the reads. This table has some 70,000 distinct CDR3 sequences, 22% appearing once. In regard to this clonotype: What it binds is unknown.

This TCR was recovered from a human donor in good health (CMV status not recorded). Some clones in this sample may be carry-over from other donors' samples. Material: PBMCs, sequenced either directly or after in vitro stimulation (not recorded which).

The CDR3 region has the DNA TGTGCCAGCAGTGATCGGGCCGGGGAGCTGTTTTTT. As protein: CASSDRAGELFF. V is TRBV2 and J is TRBJ2-2; D is unclear. V dropped 3 bases and J dropped 6 bases, with 5 bases sitting between them. The CDR3 contains 12 residues. Germline V gives CDR1 SNHLY, CDR2 FYNNEI.